This section outlines one T cell receptor beta chain sequence together with its context. Antigen: not known. Trimming cost V 3 bases and J 2 bases, with 18 bases left between them. The CDR3 covers 17 residues. Germline CDR1 is LNHDA and CDR2 is SQIVND (reference sequence). The data originate from a study of cytomegalovirus exposure and HLA in healthy donors. The PCR was carried out with 60 Vbeta primers and 13 Jbeta primers. The repertoire was sequenced with immunoSEQ multiplex PCR; TCRdb's copy has only in-frame clones and lacks some. The sample lists around 160,000 clones, roughly 88% occurring once. These donors, healthy bone marrow donors, were studied. Overall study findings and caveats: Among the most significant clusters, several appeared linked to common viral pathogens in a later analysis. The study listed under 200 cytomegalovirus-associated TCR beta chains. It was reported that TCR beta sequences correctly inferred the HLA-A and HLA-B alleles for most subjects.

Sequencing was carried out using PBMCs. This TCR was sampled from a woman between 18 and 29 years old in good health and CMV-seronegative. The gene calls are TRBV19 and TRBJ2-3; maybe TRBD2 (6 bases). CDR3 amino acids: CASSIYGTHYNTDTQYF. CDR3 DNA: TGTGCCAGTAGTATTTATGGGACTCACTATAACACAGATACGCAGTATTTT.